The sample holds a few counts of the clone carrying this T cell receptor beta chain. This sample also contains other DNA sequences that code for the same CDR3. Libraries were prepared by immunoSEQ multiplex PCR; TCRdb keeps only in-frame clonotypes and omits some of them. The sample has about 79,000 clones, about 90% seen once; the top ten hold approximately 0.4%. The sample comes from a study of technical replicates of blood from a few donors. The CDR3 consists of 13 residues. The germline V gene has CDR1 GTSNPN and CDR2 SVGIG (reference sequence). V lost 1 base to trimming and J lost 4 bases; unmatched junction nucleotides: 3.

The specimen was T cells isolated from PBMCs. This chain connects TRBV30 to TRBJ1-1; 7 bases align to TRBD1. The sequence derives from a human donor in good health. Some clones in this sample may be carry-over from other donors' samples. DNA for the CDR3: TGTGCCTGGAGTGGACAGGGTGGCACTGAAGCTTTCTTT. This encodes CAWSGQGGTEAFF.